This T cell receptor beta chain appears in the sequencing data of a study of human T cells and chemical hapten exposure. Study-level findings and limits: Versus controls, significantly more large CDR3 similarity clusters arose from expanded TCRs. TCRs above 1 in 1000 frequency did not change with DPC sensitization.

Within the library, unique molecular identifiers were attached to each individual cDNA molecule. TCRdb ran MiXCR on the RACE reads and lists one entry per CDR3 protein. The sample shows tens of thousands of distinct CDR3 sequences, more than 9.5% of them seen only once. V was pared by 8 bases and J by 8 bases, with 15 bases between. The length of the CDR3 is 12 residues. Time point reported: patch test 3, about 24 weeks after DPC sensitization. Treatment described: therapeutic diphenylcyclopropenone sensitization with weekly scalp DPC. This clonotype showed up many times. Antigen: not known. The chain employs TRBV12-3 or TRBV12-4 and TRBJ1-2; D gene ambiguous. The TCR originated in a woman aged 40 to 50 with alopecia areata. Some clones in this sample may be carry-over from other donors' samples. The starting material was whole blood, obtained in connection with sensitization to the hapten diphenylcyclopropenone (DPC). The CDR3 here is CASSPGPRGYTF. For the CDR3, the DNA is TGTGCCAGCTCACCCGGTCCGCGAGGCTACACCTTC.